This record looks at one TCR beta chain sequence and its context. This record belongs to a study of blood T cell repertoires in COVID-19. The overall study: Sites across the United States, Italy and Spain contributed samples from acute and convalescent COVID-19. Sample material is recorded as cDNA or gDNA derived from T cells, B-cell-depleted T cells, or PBMCs.

Per the original data handling: Estimation of nucleated cell counts relied on the amplification of reference gene primers. The method was immunoSEQ multiplex PCR; TCRdb's version includes in-frame clones alone and lacks a portion of them. V, J and clone size derive from that table, while D and trimming were established from the DNA sequence. In the table there are about 150,000 clones, 65% to 90% of which are singletons. The CDR3 is 14 amino acids. Germline-derived CDR1 and CDR2 are SSHAT and FNYEAQ (reference sequence). Trimming stripped 5 bases from V and 3 bases from J, with 11 bases between. Patients in Seattle were enrolled during active infection, then followed longitudinally.

Material for sequencing was peripheral blood. This sequence joins TRBV7-7 and TRBJ2-1, with a weak D call TRBD1 (6 bases). The sequence came from a woman aged 55-70 years with COVID-19, enrolled during active disease. CDR3 in amino acids: CASSRDTGYNEQFF. CDR3 DNA sequence: TGTGCCAGCAGCCGGGACACAGGCTACAATGAGCAGTTCTTC.